This record covers a single T cell receptor beta chain. The antigen is not known. These data are taken from a study of T cell responses to AZD1222 COVID-19 vaccine. The study's findings and limits: Clonal diversity was possibly underestimated, and the donors were mostly white British, with more females.

Profiled with immunoSEQ multiplex PCR; TCRdb holds only in-frame clones, not every one. There are around 110,000 clones in the sample; about 92% occur only once, and 8.5% to 10% lies in the top ten. There are 13 residues in the CDR3. From germline, CDR1 is ENHRY and CDR2 SYGVKD. With 4 bases removed from V and 2 bases from J, the gap between germline ends came to 5 bases. The sequence was obtained from an adult who received the AZD1222 COVID-19 vaccine. The chain recombines TRBV10-3 with TRBJ2-2, with D unresolved. This sample comprised peripheral blood, obtained 28 days after the second AZD1222 dose. This CDR3 is CAISVSNTGELFF. The CDR3 DNA follows: TGTGCCATCAGTGTATCCAACACCGGGGAGCTGTTTTTT.